This T cell receptor (beta chain) was recorded in a study of blood T cell repertoires in COVID-19. Study details: Sources were T cells, B-cell-depleted T cells, or PBMCs; the material itself was cDNA or gDNA.

Original methodology: For nucleated cells, counts were estimated from reference gene primer amplification. Sequencing was performed with immunoSEQ multiplex PCR; in TCRdb, only in-frame clones are kept and a portion is missing. V, J and clone size are those of that table, while D and trimming were read from the DNA. The sample consists of a few hundred thousand clones, 87% of them appearing once. Trimming stripped 3 bases from V and 3 bases from J, with 13 bases between. This CDR3 contains 15 residues. The germline V gene has CDR1 ENHRY and CDR2 SYGVKD. Categorization into cohorts depended on clinical history that participants reported. Cohort 3 recovery required two negative PCRs, clearance, or symptom resolution.

Sequencing used PBMCs or T cells enriched from blood (not recorded which). This chain links TRBV10-3 with TRBJ2-3, with D perhaps matching TRBD2 (7 bases). The sequence came from a man aged 30 to 39 who had recovered from COVID-19. CDR3: CAISDYREGTDTQYF. CDR3 DNA sequence: TGTGCCATCAGTGACTACAGGGAGGGGACAGATACGCAGTATTTT.